This entry is about one TCR beta chain. The record originates from a study of OX40 agonist ivuxolimab in advanced cancers. Study summary: An agonistic human IgG2 monoclonal antibody against OX40 (CD134) was given.

The method was immunoSEQ multiplex PCR; TCRdb's version includes in-frame clones alone and lacks a portion of them. The sample contains 100,000 or so clones, 85% to 90% of which appear only once. The sequence came from an adult with an advanced solid tumor such as melanoma, head and neck, liver or kidney cancer. The sequenced sample was CD4+ or CD8+ T cells sorted from blood, obtained in a trial of the OX40 agonist ivuxolimab.

The DNA of the CDR3 is TGCGCCAGCAGCTTGGAGGGTAGCGGGAGTCTAACAGATACGCAGTATTTT. Translated: CASSLEGSGSLTDTQYF. This chain links TRBV5-1 with TRBJ2-3; 9 bases are shared with TRBD2. V shed 0 bases and J 3 bases; nucleotides not matched to a gene: 8. CDR3 length: 17 residues. Per the germline V gene, CDR1 is SGHRS and CDR2 is YFSETQ.